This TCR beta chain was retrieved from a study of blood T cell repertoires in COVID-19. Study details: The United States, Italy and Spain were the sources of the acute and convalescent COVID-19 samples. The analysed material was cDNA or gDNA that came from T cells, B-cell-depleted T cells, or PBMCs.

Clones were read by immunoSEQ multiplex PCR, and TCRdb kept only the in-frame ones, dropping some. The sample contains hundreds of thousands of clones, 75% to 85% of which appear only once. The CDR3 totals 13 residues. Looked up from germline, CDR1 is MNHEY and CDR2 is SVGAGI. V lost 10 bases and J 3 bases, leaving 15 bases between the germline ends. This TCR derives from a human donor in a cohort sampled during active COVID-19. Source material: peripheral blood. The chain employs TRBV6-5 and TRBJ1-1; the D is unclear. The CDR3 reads CAIQTPDHTEAFF. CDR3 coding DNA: TGTGCCATCCAAACGCCAGATCACACTGAAGCTTTCTTT.